Listed here are 6 T cell receptor beta chains from one sample, sequenced in a study of cytomegalovirus exposure and HLA in healthy donors. PCR involved 60 Vbeta and 13 Jbeta primers. The method was immunoSEQ multiplex PCR; TCRdb's version includes in-frame clones alone and lacks a portion of them. Here the sample spans more than 150,000 clones, roughly 80% being singletons. Specimen: PBMCs. These receptors all stem from a man aged 35 to 55 in good health and CMV-seropositive.

This sequence joins TRBV6-4 and TRBJ2-7, with 8 bases aligning to TRBD2. CDR1 MRHNA and CDR2 SNTAGT come from the germline V gene. This CDR3 region has 14 residues. J gave up 3 bases and V 3 bases, and 4 bases lay outside the gene matches. The CDR3 protein is CASSEQAGDYEQYF. CDR3 bases: TGTGCCAGCAGTGAACAAGCGGGGGACTACGAGCAGTACTTC.

V gene TRBV4-1 combines with J gene TRBJ2-3; TRBD2 might be the D (5 bases). The CDR3 covers 15 residues. Deletions cut 2 bases from V and 0 bases from J, with 9 bases between. Germline V CDR1 and CDR2: MGHRA, YSYEKL. The CDR3 is CASSQSRTSTDTQYF. DNA for the CDR3: TGCGCCAGCAGCCAATCCCGGACTAGCACAGATACGCAGTATTTT.

The chain couples TRBV7-9 to TRBJ2-3; 7 bases map to TRBD2. Germline V gene lookup returns CDR1 SEHNR and CDR2 FQNEAQ (reference sequence). CDR3 size: 16 residues. The junction had 11 bases not matched to a gene; V was cut back by 5 bases and J by 3 bases. Here the CDR3 reads CASSHRAAGVTDTQYF. For the CDR3, the DNA is TGTGCCAGCAGCCACCGAGCGGCGGGGGTTACAGATACGCAGTATTTT. The full variable domain, rest sourced from reference TRBV7-9 and TRBJ2-3, is DTGVSQNPRHKITKRGQNVTFRCDPISEHNRLYWYRQTLGQGPEFLTYFQNEAQLEKSRLLSDRFSAERPKGSFSTLEIQRTEQGDSAMYLCASSHRAAGVTDTQYFGPGTRLTVL.

The genes are TRBV14 and TRBJ1-2; 10 nucleotides agree with TRBD1. V gave up 3 bases and J gave up 3 bases; unmatched junction bases: 10. The CDR3 is 17 amino acids. The V gene's germline CDR1 is SGHDN and CDR2 FVKESK. As DNA, the CDR3 is TGTGCCAGCAGCCAGTTGGGACAGGGGTTGTCCGACTATGGCTACACCTTC. Translation gives CASSQLGQGLSDYGYTF.

The chain employs TRBV28 and TRBJ1-4; no definite D call. The CDR3 sequence is 13 residues long. Germline V gene data show CDR1 as MDHEN and CDR2 as SYDVKM. V was shortened by 6 bases and J by 8 bases, with 13 bases between the two germline ends. The CDR3 nucleotides read TGTGCCAGCAGCGGAGGGAGATGGGAAAAACTGTTTTTT. Translated, it gives CASSGGRWEKLFF.

Turning to this clone: The conserved phenylalanine or tryptophan is not found at the CDR3 terminus, so this likely reflects a read error. The gene calls are TRBV7-2 and TRBJ2-7; D perhaps matches TRBD2 (6 bases). Germline CDR1 and CDR2: SGHTA and FQGNSA. Trimming took off 3 bases at V and 6 bases at J, with 12 bases between the two ends. There are 13 residues in the CDR3. The CDR3 nucleotides are TGTGCCAGCAGCTTGGACGGGGGTATCGAGCAGTACCTC. This codes for CASSLDGGIEQYL.